The 30 T cell receptor beta chains below all came from one sample that was sequenced in a study of blood T cell repertoires in COVID-19. Measured with immunoSEQ multiplex PCR; TCRdb has only the in-frame clones, and not every one. The table records about 200,000 clones, around 80% of them present only once. Sample: peripheral blood. The receptors shown here come from a woman older than 75 with COVID-19, enrolled during active disease.

The rearrangement uses TRBV2 and TRBJ2-5; 9 nucleotides align to TRBD1. V dropped 7 bases and J dropped 4; count of bases not matched to a gene: 10. Germline V CDR1 and CDR2: SNHLY, FYNNEI. The CDR3 totals 15 residues. CDR3 residues: CASTKDRGNIETQYF. The CDR3 nucleotides read TGTGCCAGCACCAAGGACAGGGGCAACATAGAGACCCAGTACTTC.

Comment on this clone: The sample contains more than one DNA sequence encoding this CDR3. The J gene is TRBJ1-1, the V gene TRBV18, with D possibly TRBD1 on 5 matching bases. Deletions cut 4 bases from V and 1 base from J, with 10 bases between. The CDR3 loop spans 14 amino acids. Germline CDR1 is KGHSH and CDR2 is LQKENI. Here the CDR3 DNA reads TGTGCCAGCTCACTCGCCAGGGAGAACACTGAAGCTTTCTTT. Residues: CASSLARENTEAFF.

The chain uses TRBV28 and TRBJ1-6; D might be TRBD1 (5 bases). The germline V gene has CDR1 MDHEN and CDR2 SYDVKM. The germline V and J ends were trimmed by 2 bases and 10 bases, with 12 bases remaining between them. The CDR3 totals 14 residues. The DNA for the CDR3 is TGTGCCAGCAGTTTAAGGGGTTTGGGATCACCCCTCCACTTT. Protein product: CASSLRGLGSPLHF.

The CDR3 coding sequence is TGTGCCAGCAGGGATGCGGGGGTCTCTGGAAACACCATATATTTT. This encodes CASRDAGVSGNTIYF. The genes are TRBV6-5 and TRBJ1-3, with D tentatively TRBD1 (5 bases). The CDR3 contains 15 residues. The V gene's germline CDR1 is MNHEY and CDR2 SVGAGI. Trimming took 6 bases from V and 0 from J, leaving 12 bases between them.

This chain joins TRBV6-6 and TRBJ1-6; D is undetermined. CDR1 is MNHNY and CDR2 is SVGAGI in the germline V gene (reference sequence). The germline V and J ends were trimmed by 7 bases and 14 bases, with 15 bases remaining between them. CDR3 length equals 12 residues. This CDR3 is CASIGSLGALHF. Written as DNA, the CDR3 is TGTGCCAGCATTGGGAGCCTCGGGGCCCTCCACTTT.

The V and J genes are TRBV10-2 and TRBJ2-3, with a possible D match to TRBD2 (6 bases). This CDR3 spans 15 amino acids. Germline values: CDR1 WSHSY, CDR2 SAAADI. The ends were cut back, 11 bases at V and 2 bases at J, with 20 bases in the middle. The CDR3 loop is CACREGPSATDTQYF. The CDR3 DNA reads TGCGCCTGCCGAGAGGGCCCTAGCGCCACAGATACGCAGTATTTT.

V usage is TRBV6-5 and J usage is TRBJ2-5; 9 bases agree with TRBD1. The junction had 12 bases not matched to a gene; V was cut back by 11 bases and J by 5 bases. Germline CDR1 MNHEY, CDR2 SVGAGI. This CDR3 comprises 14 residues. The CDR3 DNA sequence: TGTGCCGCACAGACAGGGGGGATCGGGGAGACCCAGTACTTC. Translated: CAAQTGGIGETQYF.

The J gene is TRBJ1-6, the V gene TRBV5-5, with a tentative D call TRBD1 (6 bases). This CDR3 has 15 residues. V was pared by 3 bases and J by 10 bases, with 17 bases between. Germline V gene sequence: CDR1 SGHKS, CDR2 YYEKEE (reference sequence). The CDR3 nucleotides are TGTGCCAGCAGCTGGGGGCATGGGGCGCGCTCACCCCTCCACTTT. Translated, it gives CASSWGHGARSPLHF.

The V gene is TRBV3-1 (or the pseudogene TRBV3-2), the J gene TRBJ2-5; 7 bases fit TRBD2. This CDR3 is 14 amino acids long. Germline V gene lookup returns CDR1 LGHDT and CDR2 YNNKEL (reference sequence). V lost 4 bases to trimming and J lost 3 bases; unmatched junction nucleotides: 5. The CDR3 region has the DNA TGTGCCAGCAGCCCGGGAGGTAGCGAAGAGACCCAGTACTTC. Encoded protein: CASSPGGSEETQYF.

The rearrangement uses TRBV7-2 and TRBJ2-3; 9 bases are shared with TRBD1. Germline lookup yields CDR1 SGHTA and CDR2 FQGNSA. The CDR3 consists of 15 residues. Losses at the gene ends were 5 bases for V and 1 base for J; bases not matched to a gene: 4. The CDR3 sequence: CASSPRTGGTDTQYF. CDR3 nucleotides: TGTGCCAGCAGCCCCCGGACAGGGGGCACAGATACGCAGTATTTT. The whole variable domain, filled in from reference TRBV7-2 and TRBJ2-3, reads GAGVSQSPSNKVTEKGKDVELRCDPISGHTALYWYRQSLGQGLEFLIYFQGNSAPDKSGLPSDRFSAERTGGSVSTLTIQRTQQEDSAVYLCASSPRTGGTDTQYFGPGTRLTVL.

A word on this clone: At one end, the junction sequence differs from germline, possibly due to a read error. The gene calls are TRBV7-7 and TRBJ2-7; D is ambiguous. This CDR3 has 13 residues. In germline, CDR1 is SSHAT, CDR2 FNYEAQ (reference sequence). For the CDR3, the DNA is TGTGCTAGCAGCCCCCAGGTGGGCCACGAGCAGTACTTC. Amino acids: CASSPQVGHEQYF.

This clone has just one count. The chain couples TRBV5-1 to TRBJ2-5; D unclear. Trimming pared 1 base from V and 2 bases from J, leaving 9 bases between. The CDR3 contains 14 residues. CDR1 is SGHRS and CDR2 is YFSETQ in the germline V gene. In DNA form, the CDR3 reads TGCGCCAGCAGCTTGTTGGCAGGTCAAGAGACCCAGTACTTC. This codes for CASSLLAGQETQYF. The variable domain in full, completed from reference TRBV5-1 and TRBJ2-5, reads KAGVTQTPRYLIKTRGQQVTLSCSPISGHRSVSWYQQTPGQGLQFLFEYFSETQRNKGNFPGRFSGRQFSNSRSEMNVSTLELGDSALYLCASSLLAGQETQYFGPGTRLLVL.

As concerns this clone: This CDR3 is also generated by other DNA sequences in the sample. V and J are TRBV7-9 and TRBJ2-5; 7 positions agree with TRBD1. The trim removed 6 bases at V and 3 bases at J, leaving 4 bases unmatched. Germline assignment: CDR1 SEHNR and CDR2 FQNEAQ (reference sequence). This CDR3 has 13 amino acids. CDR3 amino acids: CASRRTGEETQYF. The CDR3 DNA follows: TGTGCCAGCAGGCGCACAGGGGAAGAGACCCAGTACTTC. Looking up the rest from reference TRBV7-9 and TRBJ2-5 gives the full variable domain: DTGVSQNPRHKITKRGQNVTFRCDPISEHNRLYWYRQTLGQGPEFLTYFQNEAQLEKSRLLSDRFSAERPKGSFSTLEIQRTEQGDSAMYLCASRRTGEETQYFGPGTRLLVL.

The chain joins TRBV10-3 to TRBJ2-2; 10 bases are a match to TRBD1. Germline V gene data show CDR1 as ENHRY and CDR2 as SYGVKD. This CDR3 spans 14 amino acids. Losses at the gene ends were 7 bases for V and 6 bases for J; bases not matched to a gene: 5. Here the CDR3 reads CAIKGTGDSGELFF. The CDR3 DNA follows: TGTGCCATCAAGGGGACAGGGGATTCCGGGGAGCTGTTTTTT.

The rearrangement uses TRBV15 and TRBJ1-2, with TRBD1 identical over 7 bases. Germline CDR1 reads LNHNV; CDR2 reads YYDKDF (reference sequence). V was pared by 2 bases and J by 4 bases, with 13 bases of the junction left unmatched. This CDR3 spans 17 amino acids. CDR3 in amino acids: CATSRTRSTGQPYGYTF. CDR3 in DNA: TGTGCCACCAGCAGAACTCGCTCGACAGGGCAACCCTATGGCTACACCTTC.

V usage is TRBV5-1 and J usage is TRBJ2-6; possible D gene TRBD2, 5 bases. The CDR3 totals 17 residues. With 0 bases removed from V and 0 bases from J, the gap between germline ends came to 10 bases. Germline loops: CDR1 SGHRS, CDR2 YFSETQ. The CDR3 is CASSLGGGLSGANVLTF. DNA for the CDR3: TGCGCCAGCAGCTTGGGCGGAGGCCTCTCTGGGGCCAACGTCCTGACTTTC. Full variable domain (missing parts from reference TRBV5-1 and TRBJ2-6): KAGVTQTPRYLIKTRGQQVTLSCSPISGHRSVSWYQQTPGQGLQFLFEYFSETQRNKGNFPGRFSGRQFSNSRSEMNVSTLELGDSALYLCASSLGGGLSGANVLTFGAGSRLTVL.

DNA of the CDR3: TGTGCCAGCAGCCACCCGGGGGGTCGAAGAAACAATGAGCAGTTCTTC. Its protein product is CASSHPGGRRNNEQFF. The chain carries TRBV4-2 and TRBJ2-1; TRBD2 aligns across 7 bases. V lost 3 bases to trimming and J lost 5 bases; unmatched junction nucleotides: 10. The length of the CDR3 is 16 residues. The germline V gene encodes CDR1 LGHNA and CDR2 YNFKEQ.

With respect to this clone: At one boundary the junction diverges from the germline segment, which might be a read error. The rearrangement joins TRBV7-7 to TRBJ2-2, with a tentative D call TRBD1 (7 bases). CDR3 size: 17 residues. Germline assignment: CDR1 SSHAT and CDR2 FNYEAQ (reference sequence). The CDR3 DNA sequence: TGTGCTAGCAGCTTAGGCCCCCAGGGGGGTCGCACCGGGGAGCTGTTTTTT. It specifies CASSLGPQGGRTGELFF.

The rearrangement joins TRBV27 to TRBJ1-1; the D is unclear. The CDR3 totals 15 residues. Germline V gene lookup returns CDR1 MNHEY and CDR2 SMNVEV (reference sequence). Trimming cost V 3 bases and J 1 base, with 12 bases left between them. CDR3 protein: CASSFWPGGNTEAFF. CDR3 DNA sequence: TGTGCCAGCAGTTTTTGGCCGGGTGGGAACACTGAAGCTTTCTTT.

The chain has TRBV27 and TRBJ2-5, with 8 bases fitting TRBD1. This CDR3 contains 15 residues. Per the germline V gene, CDR1 is MNHEY and CDR2 is SMNVEV (reference sequence). The J segment lost 1 base and the V segment lost 4 bases, leaving 5 bases of the junction unmatched. CDR3 sequence: CASSSLGTGQETQYF. CDR3 DNA sequence: TGTGCCAGCAGTTCGCTCGGGACAGGCCAAGAGACCCAGTACTTC.

This chain uses TRBV6-6 with TRBJ1-2, with D possibly matching TRBD1 (6 bases). The CDR3 loop spans 16 amino acids. CDR1 and CDR2 (germline): MNHNY, SVGAGI (reference sequence). V was pared by 5 bases and J by 7 bases, with 23 bases between. The CDR3 spells CASSLGGYEAVGGYTF. DNA of the CDR3: TGTGCCAGCAGTCTAGGGGGTTACGAAGCCGTGGGTGGCTACACCTTC.

This clone was seen just once. This chain links TRBV5-4 with TRBJ1-2, with D perhaps TRBD1 (5 bases). V was cut by 3 bases and J by 4 bases, with 19 bases left in between. Germline CDR1 is SGHNT and CDR2 is YYREEE (reference sequence). The CDR3 extends over 16 amino acids. The CDR3 region is CASSSDTGGVGYGYTF. CDR3 in DNA: TGTGCCAGCAGCTCAGATACAGGAGGGGTGGGCTATGGCTACACCTTC.

The chain combines TRBV29-1 with TRBJ1-1; D ambiguous. The CDR3 is 13 residues long. V lost 6 bases to trimming and J lost 6 bases, with 17 bases between them. Germline V CDR1 and CDR2: SQVTM, ANQGSEA. CDR3 DNA sequence: TGCAGCGTCACGGACTTCGTTGGCCCTGAAGCTTTCTTT. This codes for CSVTDFVGPEAFF.

The chain recombines TRBV11-1 with TRBJ2-5, with 14 nucleotides matching TRBD2. Losses at the gene ends were 8 bases for V and 1 base for J; bases not matched to a gene: 6. The germline V gene has CDR1 SGHAT and CDR2 FQDESV (reference sequence). This CDR3 comprises 16 residues. The CDR3, as DNA: TGTGCCAGCGGGGGACTAGCGGGAGCGATCCAAGAGACCCAGTACTTC. Translating it yields CASGGLAGAIQETQYF.

This clone showed up just a few times. The sample has other DNA sequences that encode this CDR3 too. CDR3 DNA: TGCGCCAGCTCTACCGGGGGGAACACTGAAGCTTTCTTT. As protein: CASSTGGNTEAFF. The chain carries TRBV5-1 and TRBJ1-1; a possible D gene is TRBD1 (5 bases). Germline V gene lookup returns CDR1 SGHRS and CDR2 YFSETQ. The CDR3 length is 13 residues. Trimming left V 7 bases short and J 1 base short, with 11 bases between.

The chain combines TRBV5-1 with TRBJ2-2, with 9 bases lining up with TRBD1. V shed 4 bases, J shed 4 bases, and the junction held 11 bases outside the gene matches. The V gene's germline CDR1 is SGHRS and CDR2 YFSETQ. The CDR3 is 17 amino acids. CDR3 sequence: CASSPSLGTGLTGELFF. The CDR3 coding sequence is TGCGCCAGCAGCCCGAGCTTGGGGACAGGGCTCACCGGGGAGCTGTTTTTT.

This clone has only one observation. The chain combines TRBV7-2 with TRBJ2-5; unclear D gene. The CDR3 covers 12 residues. Per germline, CDR1 SGHTA and CDR2 FQGNSA. Deletions cut 5 bases from V and 2 bases from J, with 6 bases between. The CDR3 reads CASSKLQETQYF. CDR3 DNA: TGTGCCAGCAGCAAATTACAAGAGACCCAGTACTTC.

This chain connects TRBV28 to TRBJ1-5, with 9 positions matching TRBD1. CDR1 and CDR2 from the germline V gene are MDHEN and SYDVKM. Losses at the gene ends were 3 bases for V and 5 bases for J; bases not matched to a gene: 5. CDR3 size: 15 residues. CDR3 loop: CASSFMGQGDQPQHF. The CDR3 coding sequence is TGTGCCAGCAGTTTCATGGGACAGGGTGATCAGCCCCAGCATTTT.

V usage is TRBV6-2 or TRBV6-3 and J usage is TRBJ1-5; D remains unclear. CDR3 length: 15 amino acids. V lost 4 bases to trimming and J lost 6 bases, with 16 bases between them. The germline CDR1 and CDR2 sequences are MNHEY and SVGEGT. CDR3 in amino acids: CASSLAPSMFQPQHF. In DNA form, the CDR3 reads TGTGCCAGCAGTTTAGCCCCGTCCATGTTTCAGCCCCAGCATTTT.

The rearrangement uses TRBV28 and TRBJ2-7, with D possibly being TRBD1 (5 bases). The germline V gene encodes CDR1 MDHEN and CDR2 SYDVKM. Trimming cost V 8 bases and J 2 bases, with 10 bases left between them. CDR3 size: 12 residues. In DNA form, the CDR3 reads TGTGCCAGCCGGACAACCACCTACGAGCAGTACTTC. Amino acids: CASRTTTYEQYF.